This T cell receptor (beta chain) was found in a study of T cells in Graves' hyperthyroidism and ophthalmopathy. Study outcomes and limitations: Ophthalmopathy got predicted by the model a median about 6.5 months before its onset. Researchers found most expanded thyroid clonotypes above 0.001 in blood as well.

Researchers took RNA transcripts and amplified the TCR beta CDR3 regions from them. The HTBI set primed first-round TCR CDR3 RT-PCR. MiXCR, applied by TCRdb to the multiplex PCR reads, yields one record per CDR3 protein. The sample consists of fewer than 450,000 distinct CDR3 sequences, approximately 17% of them appearing once. The blood was taken when hyperthyroidism was first diagnosed, before any ophthalmopathy symptoms showed up. The PBMCs had their origin in 7.5 to 10 ml of fresh peripheral blood. On this clonotype itself: Its antigen is undetermined.

The V end lost 3 bases, the J end lost 1 base, and 12 bases lay between the germline ends. The CDR3 length is 15 residues. Germline V gene data show CDR1 as MGHDK and CDR2 as SYGVNS. The sequenced material came from blood. V usage is TRBV25-1 and J usage is TRBJ1-1; TRBD1 is a possible D gene (6 bases). This TCR was sampled from a woman between 25 and 40 years old with Graves' hyperthyroidism that later progressed to Graves' ophthalmopathy. CDR3 sequence: CASSDRRGQNTEAFF. The DNA of the CDR3 is TGTGCCAGCAGTGACCGGAGGGGACAGAACACTGAAGCTTTCTTT.